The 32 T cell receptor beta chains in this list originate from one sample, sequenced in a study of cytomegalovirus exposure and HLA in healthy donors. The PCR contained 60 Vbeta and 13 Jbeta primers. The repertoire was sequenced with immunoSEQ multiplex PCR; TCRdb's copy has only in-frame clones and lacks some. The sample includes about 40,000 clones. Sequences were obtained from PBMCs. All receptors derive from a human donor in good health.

CDR3 in DNA: TGTGCCAGCAGCTTAGCCCCTCAGAGGACTAGCACAGATACGCAGTATTTT. Amino acid sequence: CASSLAPQRTSTDTQYF. The gene calls are TRBV7-2 and TRBJ2-3, with D tentatively TRBD2 (5 bases). This CDR3 is 17 amino acids long. The germline CDR1 and CDR2 sequences are SGHTA and FQGNSA. V dropped 0 bases and J dropped 0 bases, with 13 bases sitting between them.

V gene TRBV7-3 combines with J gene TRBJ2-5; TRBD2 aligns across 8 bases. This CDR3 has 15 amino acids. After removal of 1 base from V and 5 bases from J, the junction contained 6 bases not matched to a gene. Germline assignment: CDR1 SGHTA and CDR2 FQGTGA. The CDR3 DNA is TGTGCCAGCAGCTTAATGGGACTAGGGAGGGAGACCCAGTACTTC. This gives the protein CASSLMGLGRETQYF.

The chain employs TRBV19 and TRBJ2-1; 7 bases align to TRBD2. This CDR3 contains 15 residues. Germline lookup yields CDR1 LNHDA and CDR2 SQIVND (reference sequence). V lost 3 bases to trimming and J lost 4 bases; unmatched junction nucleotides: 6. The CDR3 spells CASSISSGGYNEQFF. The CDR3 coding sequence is TGTGCCAGTAGTATTAGTTCCGGGGGGTACAATGAGCAGTTCTTC.

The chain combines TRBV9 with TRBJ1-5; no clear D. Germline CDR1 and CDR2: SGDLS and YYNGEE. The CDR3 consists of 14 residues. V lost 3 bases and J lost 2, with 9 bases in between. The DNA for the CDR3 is TGTGCCAGCAGCGCACGAGCGGGCAATCAGCCCCAGCATTTT. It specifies CASSARAGNQPQHF. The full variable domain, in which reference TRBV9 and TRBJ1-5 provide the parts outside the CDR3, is DSGVTQTPKHLITATGQRVTLRCSPRSGDLSVYWYQQSLDQGLQFLIQYYNGEERAKGNILERFSAQQFPDLHSELNLSSLELGDSALYFCASSARAGNQPQHFGDGTRLSIL.

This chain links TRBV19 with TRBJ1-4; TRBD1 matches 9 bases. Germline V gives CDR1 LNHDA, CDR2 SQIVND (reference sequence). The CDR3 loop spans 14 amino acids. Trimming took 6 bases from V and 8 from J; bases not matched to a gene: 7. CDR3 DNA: TGTGCCAGTAGAAGACAGGGGGTTGGAGAAAAACTGTTTTTT. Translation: CASRRQGVGEKLFF.

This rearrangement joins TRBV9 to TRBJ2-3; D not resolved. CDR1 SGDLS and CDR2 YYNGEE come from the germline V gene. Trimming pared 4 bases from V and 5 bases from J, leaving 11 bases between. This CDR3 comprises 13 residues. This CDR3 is CASSQAPIDTQYF. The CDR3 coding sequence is TGTGCCAGCAGCCAGGCCCCGATAGATACGCAGTATTTT.

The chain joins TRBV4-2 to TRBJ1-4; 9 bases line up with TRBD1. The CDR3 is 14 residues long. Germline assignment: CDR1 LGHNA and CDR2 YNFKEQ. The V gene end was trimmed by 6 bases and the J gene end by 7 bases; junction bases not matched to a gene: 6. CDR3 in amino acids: CASSQTGGREKLFF. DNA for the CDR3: TGTGCCAGCAGTCAGACAGGGGGGCGTGAAAAACTGTTTTTT.

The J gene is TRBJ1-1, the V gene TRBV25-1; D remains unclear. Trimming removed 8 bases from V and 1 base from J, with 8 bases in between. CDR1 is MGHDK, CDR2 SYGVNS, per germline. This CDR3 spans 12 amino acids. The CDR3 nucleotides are TGTGCCAGCGGGCAGACGAACACTGAAGCTTTCTTT. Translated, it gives CASGQTNTEAFF.

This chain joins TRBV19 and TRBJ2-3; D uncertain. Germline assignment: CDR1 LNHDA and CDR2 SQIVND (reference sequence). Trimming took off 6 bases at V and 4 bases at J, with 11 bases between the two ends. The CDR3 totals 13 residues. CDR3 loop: CASSLDLPDTQYF. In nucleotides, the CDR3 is TGTGCCAGTAGCCTAGACCTTCCAGATACGCAGTATTTT.

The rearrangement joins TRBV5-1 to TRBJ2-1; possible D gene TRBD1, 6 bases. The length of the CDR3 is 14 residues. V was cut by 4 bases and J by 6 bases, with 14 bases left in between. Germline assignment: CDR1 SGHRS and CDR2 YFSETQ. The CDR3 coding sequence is TGCGCCAGCAGCGGTATAACAGGGACCAATGAGCAGTTCTTC. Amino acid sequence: CASSGITGTNEQFF.

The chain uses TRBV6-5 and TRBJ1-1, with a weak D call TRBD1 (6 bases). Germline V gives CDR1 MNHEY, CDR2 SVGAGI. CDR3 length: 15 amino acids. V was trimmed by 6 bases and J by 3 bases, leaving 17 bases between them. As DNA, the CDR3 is TGTGCCAGCAGCCCCTCCCAGGGGTGGTACACTGAAGCTTTCTTT. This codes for CASSPSQGWYTEAFF.

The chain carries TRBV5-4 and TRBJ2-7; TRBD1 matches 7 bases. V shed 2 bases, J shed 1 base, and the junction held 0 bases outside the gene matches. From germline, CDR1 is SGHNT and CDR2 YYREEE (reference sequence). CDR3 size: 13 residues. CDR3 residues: CASSFRGSYEQYF. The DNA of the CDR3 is TGTGCCAGCAGCTTCAGGGGGTCCTACGAGCAGTACTTC. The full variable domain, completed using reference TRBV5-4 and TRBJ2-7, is ETGVTQSPTHLIKTRGQQVTLRCSSQSGHNTVSWYQQALGQGPQFIFQYYREEENGRGNFPPRFSGLQFPNYSSELNVNALELDDSALYLCASSFRGSYEQYFGPGTRLTVT.

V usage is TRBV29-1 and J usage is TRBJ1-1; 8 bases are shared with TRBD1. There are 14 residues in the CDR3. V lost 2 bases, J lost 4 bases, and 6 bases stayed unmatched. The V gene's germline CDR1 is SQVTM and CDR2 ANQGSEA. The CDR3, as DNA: TGCAGCGTTGAACGGACAGGGCGGAGCACTGAAGCTTTCTTT. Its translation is CSVERTGRSTEAFF.

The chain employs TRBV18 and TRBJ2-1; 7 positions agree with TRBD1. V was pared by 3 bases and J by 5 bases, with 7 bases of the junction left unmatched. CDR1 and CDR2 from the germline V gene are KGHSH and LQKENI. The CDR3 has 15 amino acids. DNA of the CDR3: TGTGCCAGCTCACCCCGGGACAGCCCTGACAATGAGCAGTTCTTC. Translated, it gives CASSPRDSPDNEQFF.

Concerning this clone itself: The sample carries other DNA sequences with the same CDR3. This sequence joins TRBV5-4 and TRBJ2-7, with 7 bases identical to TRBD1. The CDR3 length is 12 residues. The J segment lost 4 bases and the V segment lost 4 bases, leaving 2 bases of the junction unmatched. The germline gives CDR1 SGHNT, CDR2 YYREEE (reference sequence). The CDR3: CASSLQGYEQYF. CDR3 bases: TGTGCCAGCAGCCTACAGGGGTACGAGCAGTACTTC.

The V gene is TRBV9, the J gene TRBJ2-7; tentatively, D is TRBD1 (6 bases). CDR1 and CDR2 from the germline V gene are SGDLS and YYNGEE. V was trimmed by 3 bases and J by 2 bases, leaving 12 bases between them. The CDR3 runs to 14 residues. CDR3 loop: CASSATTGTYEQYF. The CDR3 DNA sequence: TGTGCCAGCAGCGCTACTACAGGGACCTACGAGCAGTACTTC.

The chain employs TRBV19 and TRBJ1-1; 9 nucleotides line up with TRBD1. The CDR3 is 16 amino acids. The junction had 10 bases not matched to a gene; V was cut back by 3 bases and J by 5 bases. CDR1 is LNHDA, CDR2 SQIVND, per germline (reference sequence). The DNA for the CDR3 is TGTGCCAGTAGTATGTCAACAGGGGGCGCGGAAACTGAAGCTTTCTTT. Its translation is CASSMSTGGAETEAFF.

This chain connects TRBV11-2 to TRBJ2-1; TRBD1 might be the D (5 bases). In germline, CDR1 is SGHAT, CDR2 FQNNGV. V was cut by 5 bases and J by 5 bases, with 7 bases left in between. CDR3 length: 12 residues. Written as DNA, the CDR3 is TGTGCCAGCAGCCAGGGTGACAATGAGCAGTTCTTC. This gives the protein CASSQGDNEQFF.

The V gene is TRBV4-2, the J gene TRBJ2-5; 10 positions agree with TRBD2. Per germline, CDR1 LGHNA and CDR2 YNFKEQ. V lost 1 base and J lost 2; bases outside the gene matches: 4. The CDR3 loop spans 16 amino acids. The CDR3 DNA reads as TGTGCCAGCAGCCAAGCCGCTAGCGGGGGTCAAGAGACCCAGTACTTC. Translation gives CASSQAASGGQETQYF.

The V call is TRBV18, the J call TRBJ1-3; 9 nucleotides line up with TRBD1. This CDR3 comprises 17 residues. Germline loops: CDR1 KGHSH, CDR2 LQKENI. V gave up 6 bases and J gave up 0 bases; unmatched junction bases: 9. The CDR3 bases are TGTGCCAGCTCGGTCACGGGACAGGGCCACTCTGGAAACACCATATATTTT. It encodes CASSVTGQGHSGNTIYF.

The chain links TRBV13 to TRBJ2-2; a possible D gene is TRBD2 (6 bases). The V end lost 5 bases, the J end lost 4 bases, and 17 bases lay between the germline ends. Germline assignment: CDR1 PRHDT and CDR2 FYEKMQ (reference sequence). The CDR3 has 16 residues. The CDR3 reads CASSQPGRGGTGELFF. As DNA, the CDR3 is TGTGCCAGCAGCCAACCGGGACGGGGAGGCACCGGGGAGCTGTTTTTT.

CDR3 amino acids: CASSDEGSGYTF. The CDR3 nucleotides are TGTGCCAGCAGTGACGAGGGTAGTGGCTACACCTTC. The chain recombines TRBV6-4 with TRBJ1-2, with D unresolved. The CDR3 has 12 amino acids. The germline V and J ends were trimmed by 2 bases and 7 bases, with 8 bases remaining between them. CDR1 and CDR2 (germline): MRHNA, SNTAGT.

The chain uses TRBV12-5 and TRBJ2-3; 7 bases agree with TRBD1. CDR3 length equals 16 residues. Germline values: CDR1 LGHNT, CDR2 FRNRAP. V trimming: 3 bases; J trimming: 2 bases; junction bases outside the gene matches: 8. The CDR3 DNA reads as TGTGCTAGTGGTTTAACCGACAGGGAATACACAGATACGCAGTATTTT. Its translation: CASGLTDREYTDTQYF. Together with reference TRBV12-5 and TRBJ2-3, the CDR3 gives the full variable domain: DARVTQTPRHKVTEMGQEVTMRCQPILGHNTVFWYRQTMMQGLELLAYFRNRAPLDDSGMPKDRFSAEMPDATLATLKIQPSEPRDSAVYFCASGLTDREYTDTQYFGPGTRLTVL.

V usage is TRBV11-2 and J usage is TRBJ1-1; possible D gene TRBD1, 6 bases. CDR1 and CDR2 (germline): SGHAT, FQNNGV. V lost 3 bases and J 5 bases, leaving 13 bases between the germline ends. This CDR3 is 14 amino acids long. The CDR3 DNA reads TGTGCCAGCAGCTTTAACAGGGAACGGACTGAAGCTTTCTTT. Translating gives CASSFNRERTEAFF. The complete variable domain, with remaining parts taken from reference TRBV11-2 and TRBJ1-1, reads EAGVAQSPRYKIIEKRQSVAFWCNPISGHATLYWYQQILGQGPKLLIQFQNNGVVDDSQLPKDRFSAERLKGVDSTLKIQPAKLEDSAVYLCASSFNRERTEAFFGQGTRLTVV.

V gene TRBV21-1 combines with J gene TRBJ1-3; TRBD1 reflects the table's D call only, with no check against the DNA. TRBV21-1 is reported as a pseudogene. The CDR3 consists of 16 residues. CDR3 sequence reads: CASSKNPRTDGNNIYF. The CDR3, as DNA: TGTGCCAGCAGCAAAAACCCCCGGACAGATGGAAACAACATATATTTT.

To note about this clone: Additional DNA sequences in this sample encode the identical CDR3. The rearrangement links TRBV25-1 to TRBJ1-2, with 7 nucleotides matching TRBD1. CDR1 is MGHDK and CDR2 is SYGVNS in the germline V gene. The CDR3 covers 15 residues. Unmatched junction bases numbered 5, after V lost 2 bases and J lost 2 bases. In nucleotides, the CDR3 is TGTGCCAGCAGTGAACCGGGCAGGGGGAACTATGGCTACACCTTC. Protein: CASSEPGRGNYGYTF.

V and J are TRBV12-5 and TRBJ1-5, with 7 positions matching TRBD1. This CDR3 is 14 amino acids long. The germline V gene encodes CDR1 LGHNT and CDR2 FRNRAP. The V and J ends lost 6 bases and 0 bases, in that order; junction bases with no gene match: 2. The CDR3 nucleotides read TGTGCTAGTGGGACAGGGTATAGCAATCAGCCCCAGCATTTT. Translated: CASGTGYSNQPQHF. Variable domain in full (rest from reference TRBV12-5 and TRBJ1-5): DARVTQTPRHKVTEMGQEVTMRCQPILGHNTVFWYRQTMMQGLELLAYFRNRAPLDDSGMPKDRFSAEMPDATLATLKIQPSEPRDSAVYFCASGTGYSNQPQHFGDGTRLSIL.

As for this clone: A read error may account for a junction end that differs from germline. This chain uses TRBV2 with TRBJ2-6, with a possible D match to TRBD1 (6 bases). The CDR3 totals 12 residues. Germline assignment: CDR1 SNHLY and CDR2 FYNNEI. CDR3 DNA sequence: TGTGCCAGCAGTGAAGCGCCGGGACAAGCACAATTC. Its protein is CASSEAPGQAQF.

CDR3 loop: CASSLGGGYEQYF. CDR3 DNA: TGTGCCAGCAGTTTGGGAGGGGGCTACGAGCAGTACTTC. V gene TRBV27 combines with J gene TRBJ2-7, with D perhaps TRBD2 (7 bases). The germline CDR1 and CDR2 sequences are MNHEY and SMNVEV (reference sequence). The CDR3 runs to 13 residues. The ends were cut back, 3 bases at V and 3 bases at J, with 9 bases in the middle.

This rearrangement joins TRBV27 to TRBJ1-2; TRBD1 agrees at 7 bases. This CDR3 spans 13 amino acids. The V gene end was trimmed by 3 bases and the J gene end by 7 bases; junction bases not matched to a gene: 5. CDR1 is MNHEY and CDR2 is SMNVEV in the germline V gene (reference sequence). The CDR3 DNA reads TGTGCCAGCAGTTTCGGACAGGCAGGTGGCTACACCTTC. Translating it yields CASSFGQAGGYTF.

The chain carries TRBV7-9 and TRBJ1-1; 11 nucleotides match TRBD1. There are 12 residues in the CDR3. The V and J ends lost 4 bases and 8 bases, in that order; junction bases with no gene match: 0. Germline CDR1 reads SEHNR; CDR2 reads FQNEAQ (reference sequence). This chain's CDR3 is CASSWTGGEAFF. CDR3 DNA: TGTGCCAGCAGCTGGACAGGGGGCGAAGCTTTCTTT.

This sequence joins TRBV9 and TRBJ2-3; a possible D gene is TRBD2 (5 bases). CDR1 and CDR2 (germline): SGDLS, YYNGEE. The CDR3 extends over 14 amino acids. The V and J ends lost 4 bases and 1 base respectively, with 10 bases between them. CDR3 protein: CASSLVRGTDTQYF. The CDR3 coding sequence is TGTGCCAGCAGCCTCGTGCGGGGCACAGATACGCAGTATTTT.